This T cell receptor beta chain was retrieved from a study of cytomegalovirus exposure and HLA in healthy donors. Study-level background: A subsequent analysis reported that the 95 to 150 validation repertoires were produced on the same platform that had also been used for the 600 to 700 first-cohort repertoires.

Clones were read by immunoSEQ multiplex PCR, and TCRdb kept only the in-frame ones, dropping some. The sample records around 120,000 clones, about 91% being singletons. About this clone itself: As yet, its antigen is unknown.

V trimming: 0 bases; J trimming: 1 base; junction bases outside the gene matches: 8. The CDR3 covers 17 residues. Germline V gives CDR1 LGHNA, CDR2 YSLEER. Overall study findings and caveats: The study labeled under 200 TCR beta chains cytomegalovirus-associated. A subsequent analysis found that TCR clusters from the first cohort also tended to co-occur in the approximately 130 validation repertoires, with 90% to 95% of cluster scores above 0. In vitro, a few CMV-associated chains proved specific for CMV antigens.

This chain connects TRBV4-3 to TRBJ2-5, with 7 bases matching TRBD1. This clonotype was sampled from a man between 18 and 35 years old in good health and CMV-seronegative. The sequencing sample was made of PBMCs. The DNA of the CDR3 is TGCGCCAGCAGCCAAGAAGACTACCGGGACAGCCAAGAGACCCAGTACTTC. The encoded protein is CASSQEDYRDSQETQYF.